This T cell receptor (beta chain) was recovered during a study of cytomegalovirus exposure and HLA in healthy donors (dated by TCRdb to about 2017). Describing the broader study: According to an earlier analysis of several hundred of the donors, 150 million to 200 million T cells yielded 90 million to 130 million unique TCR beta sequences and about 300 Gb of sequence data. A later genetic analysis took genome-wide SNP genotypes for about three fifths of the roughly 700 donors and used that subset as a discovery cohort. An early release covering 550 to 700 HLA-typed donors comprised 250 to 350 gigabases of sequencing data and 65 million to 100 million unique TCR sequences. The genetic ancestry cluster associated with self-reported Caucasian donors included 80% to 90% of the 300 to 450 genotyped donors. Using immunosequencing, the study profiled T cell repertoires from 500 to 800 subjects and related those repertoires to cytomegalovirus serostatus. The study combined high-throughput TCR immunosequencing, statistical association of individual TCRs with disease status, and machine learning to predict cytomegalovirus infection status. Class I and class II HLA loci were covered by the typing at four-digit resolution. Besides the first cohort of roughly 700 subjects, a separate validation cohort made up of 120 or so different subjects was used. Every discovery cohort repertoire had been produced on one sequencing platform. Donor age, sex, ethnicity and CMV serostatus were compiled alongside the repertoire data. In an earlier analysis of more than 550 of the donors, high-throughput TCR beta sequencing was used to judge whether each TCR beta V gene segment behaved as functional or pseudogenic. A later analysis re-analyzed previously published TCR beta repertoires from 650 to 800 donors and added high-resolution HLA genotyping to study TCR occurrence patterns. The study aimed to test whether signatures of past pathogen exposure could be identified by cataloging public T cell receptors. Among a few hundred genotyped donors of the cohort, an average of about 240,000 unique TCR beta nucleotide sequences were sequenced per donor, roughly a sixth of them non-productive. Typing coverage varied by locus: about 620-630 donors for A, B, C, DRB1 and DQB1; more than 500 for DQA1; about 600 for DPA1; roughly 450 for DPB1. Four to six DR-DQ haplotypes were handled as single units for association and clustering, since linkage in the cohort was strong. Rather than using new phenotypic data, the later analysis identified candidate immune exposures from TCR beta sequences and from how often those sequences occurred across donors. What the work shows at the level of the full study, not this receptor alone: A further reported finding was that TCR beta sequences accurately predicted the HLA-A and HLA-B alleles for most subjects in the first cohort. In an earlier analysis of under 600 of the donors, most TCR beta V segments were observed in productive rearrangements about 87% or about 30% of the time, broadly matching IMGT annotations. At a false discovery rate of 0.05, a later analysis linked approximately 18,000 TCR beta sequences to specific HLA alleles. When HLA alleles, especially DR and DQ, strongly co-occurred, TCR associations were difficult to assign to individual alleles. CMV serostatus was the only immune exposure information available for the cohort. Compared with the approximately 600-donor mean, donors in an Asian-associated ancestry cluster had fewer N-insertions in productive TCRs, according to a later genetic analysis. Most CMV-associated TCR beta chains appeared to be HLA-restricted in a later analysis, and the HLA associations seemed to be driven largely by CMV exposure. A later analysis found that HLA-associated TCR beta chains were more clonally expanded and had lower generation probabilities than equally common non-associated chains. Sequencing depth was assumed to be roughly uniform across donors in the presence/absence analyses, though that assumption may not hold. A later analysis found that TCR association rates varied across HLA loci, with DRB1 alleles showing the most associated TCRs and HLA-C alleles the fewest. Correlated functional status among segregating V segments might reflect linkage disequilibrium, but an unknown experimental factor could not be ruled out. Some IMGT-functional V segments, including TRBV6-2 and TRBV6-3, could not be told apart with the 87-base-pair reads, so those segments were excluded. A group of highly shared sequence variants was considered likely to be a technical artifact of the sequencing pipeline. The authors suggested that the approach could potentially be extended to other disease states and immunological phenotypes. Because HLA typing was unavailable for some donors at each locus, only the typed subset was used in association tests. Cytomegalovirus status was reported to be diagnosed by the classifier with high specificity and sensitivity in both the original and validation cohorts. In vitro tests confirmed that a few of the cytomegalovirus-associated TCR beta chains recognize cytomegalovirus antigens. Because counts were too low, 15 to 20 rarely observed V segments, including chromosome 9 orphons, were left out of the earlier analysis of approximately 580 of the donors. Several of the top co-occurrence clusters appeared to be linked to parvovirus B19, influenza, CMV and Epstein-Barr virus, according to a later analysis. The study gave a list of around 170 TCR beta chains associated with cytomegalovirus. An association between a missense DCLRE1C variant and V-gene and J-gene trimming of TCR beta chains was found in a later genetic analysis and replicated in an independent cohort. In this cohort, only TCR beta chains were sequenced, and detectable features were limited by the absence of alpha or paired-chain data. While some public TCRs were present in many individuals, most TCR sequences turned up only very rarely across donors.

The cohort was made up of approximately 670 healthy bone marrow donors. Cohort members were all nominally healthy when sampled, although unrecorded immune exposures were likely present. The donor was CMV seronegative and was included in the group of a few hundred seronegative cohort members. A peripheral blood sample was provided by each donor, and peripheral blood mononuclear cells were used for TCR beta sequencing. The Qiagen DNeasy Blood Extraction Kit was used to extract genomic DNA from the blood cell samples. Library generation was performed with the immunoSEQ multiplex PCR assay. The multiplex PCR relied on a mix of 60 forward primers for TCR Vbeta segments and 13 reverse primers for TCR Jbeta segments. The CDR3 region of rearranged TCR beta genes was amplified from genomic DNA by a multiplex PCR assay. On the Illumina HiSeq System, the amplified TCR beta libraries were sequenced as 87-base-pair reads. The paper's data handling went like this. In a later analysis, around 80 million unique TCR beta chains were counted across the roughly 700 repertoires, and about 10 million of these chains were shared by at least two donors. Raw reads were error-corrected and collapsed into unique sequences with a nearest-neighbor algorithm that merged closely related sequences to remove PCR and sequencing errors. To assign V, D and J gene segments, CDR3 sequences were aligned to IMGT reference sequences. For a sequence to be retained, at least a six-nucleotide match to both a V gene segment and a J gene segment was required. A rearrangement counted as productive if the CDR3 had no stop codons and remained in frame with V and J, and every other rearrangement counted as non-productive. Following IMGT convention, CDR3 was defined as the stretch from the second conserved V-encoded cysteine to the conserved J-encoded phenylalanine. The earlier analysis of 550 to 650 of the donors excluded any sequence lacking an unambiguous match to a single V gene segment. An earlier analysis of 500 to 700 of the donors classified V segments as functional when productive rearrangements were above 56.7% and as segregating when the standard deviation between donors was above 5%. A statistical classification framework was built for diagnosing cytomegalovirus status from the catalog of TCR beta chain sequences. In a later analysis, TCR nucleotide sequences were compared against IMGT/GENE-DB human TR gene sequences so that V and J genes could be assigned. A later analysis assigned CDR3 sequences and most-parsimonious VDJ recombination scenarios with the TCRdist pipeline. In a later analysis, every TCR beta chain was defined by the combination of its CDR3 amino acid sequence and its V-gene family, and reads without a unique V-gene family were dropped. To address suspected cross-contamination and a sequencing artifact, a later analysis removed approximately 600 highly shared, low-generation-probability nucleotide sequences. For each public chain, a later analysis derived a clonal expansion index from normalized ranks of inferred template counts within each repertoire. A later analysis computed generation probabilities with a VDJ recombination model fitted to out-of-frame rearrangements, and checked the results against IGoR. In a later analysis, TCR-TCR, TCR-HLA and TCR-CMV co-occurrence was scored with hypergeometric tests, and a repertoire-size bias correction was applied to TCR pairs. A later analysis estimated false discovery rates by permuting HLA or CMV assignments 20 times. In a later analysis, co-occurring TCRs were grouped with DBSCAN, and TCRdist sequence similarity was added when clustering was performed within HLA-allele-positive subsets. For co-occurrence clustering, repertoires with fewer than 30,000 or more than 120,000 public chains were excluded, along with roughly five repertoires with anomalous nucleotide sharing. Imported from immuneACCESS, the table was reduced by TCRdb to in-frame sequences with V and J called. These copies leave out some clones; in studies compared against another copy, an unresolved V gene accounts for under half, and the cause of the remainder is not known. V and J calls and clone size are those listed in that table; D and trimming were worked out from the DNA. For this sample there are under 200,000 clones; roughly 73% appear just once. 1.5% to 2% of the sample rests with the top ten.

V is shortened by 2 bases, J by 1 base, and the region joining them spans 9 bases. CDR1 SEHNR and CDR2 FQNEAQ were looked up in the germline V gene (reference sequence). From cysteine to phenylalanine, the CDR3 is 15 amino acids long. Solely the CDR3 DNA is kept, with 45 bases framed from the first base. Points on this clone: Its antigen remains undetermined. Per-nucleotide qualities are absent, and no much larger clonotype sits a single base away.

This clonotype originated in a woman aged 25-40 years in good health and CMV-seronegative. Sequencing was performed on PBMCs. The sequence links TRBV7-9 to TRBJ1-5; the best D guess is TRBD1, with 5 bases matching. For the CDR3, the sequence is CASSLFGGSNQPQHF. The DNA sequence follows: TGTGCCAGCAGCTTATTCGGGGGAAGCAATCAGCCCCAGCATTTT.